A selection of T cell receptor beta chains follows, all from one sample in a study of blood T cell repertoires in COVID-19. The repertoire was sequenced with immunoSEQ multiplex PCR; TCRdb's copy has only in-frame clones and lacks some. The sample contains about 240,000 clones, roughly 80% of which appear only once. Specimen: PBMCs or T cells enriched from blood (not recorded which). These receptors were obtained from a woman aged 40 to 50 who had been exposed to COVID-19. The CDR3 runs from the conserved cysteine through the conserved F or W. The order of the fields is J gene, D gene, V gene, clone size, CDR3 protein, CDR3 DNA. A D gene is named only where the DNA matches it firmly. Clone sizes are given selectively: once, few, many, or a class where the clone is expanded.

TRBJ2-3 - TRBV18 - CASSGPDTQYF TGTGCCAGCTCAGGGCCTGATACGCAGTATTTT
TRBJ1-2 - TRBV3-1/TRBV3-2 - CASRTGNYGYTF TGTGCCAGCAGAACAGGCAACTATGGCTACACCTTC
TRBJ1-5 TRBD1 TRBV7-8 - CASSVGQVSNQPQHF TGTGCCAGCAGCGTGGGACAGGTTAGCAATCAGCCCCAGCATTTT
TRBJ1-1 TRBD1 TRBV28 - CASKPGQAPLGTEAFF TGTGCCAGCAAACCCGGACAGGCCCCTCTTGGGACTGAAGCTTTCTTT
TRBJ1-2 - TRBV12-3/TRBV12-4 once CASGGGGINGYTF TGTGCCAGCGGCGGAGGAGGAATTAATGGCTACACCTTC
TRBJ1-5 - TRBV12-3/TRBV12-4 - CASSLAPSAQHF TGTGCCAGCAGTTTGGCCCCCTCAGCCCAGCATTTT
TRBJ2-3 TRBD1 TRBV10-3 - CAISGQGGPDTQYF TGTGCCATCAGTGGACAGGGGGGCCCAGATACGCAGTATTTT
TRBJ2-3 TRBD2 TRBV5-1 - CASSLVRRLLADITDTQYF TGCGCCAGCAGCTTGGTTCGAAGGCTACTAGCGGATATCACAGATACGCAGTATTTT
TRBJ2-5 TRBD1 TRBV5-1 - CASSLGGQGIETQYF TGCGCCAGCAGCTTGGGGGGACAGGGGATAGAGACCCAGTACTTC
TRBJ2-3 TRBD2 TRBV10-3 - CAISESSGGRADTQYF TGTGCCATCAGTGAGTCCAGCGGGGGGAGGGCAGATACGCAGTATTTT
TRBJ2-3 TRBD2 TRBV14 - CASSQGAGVTDTQYF TGTGCCAGCAGCCAAGGAGCGGGGGTCACAGATACGCAGTATTTT
TRBJ1-1 - TRBV2 - CASRLQGNTEAFF TGTGCCAGCAGACTACAGGGGAACACTGAAGCTTTCTTT
TRBJ1-1 - TRBV19 - CASSIQRDEAFF TGTGCCAGTAGTATTCAGAGGGATGAAGCTTTCTTT
TRBJ1-6 - TRBV5-5 - CASSLDSNSYNSPLHF TGTGCCAGCAGCTTAGACAGTAACTCCTATAATTCACCCCTCCACTTT
TRBJ2-1 TRBD2 TRBV11-1 - CASSKNGGTPWNEQFF TGTGCCAGCAGCAAAAACGGGGGGACCCCTTGGAATGAGCAGTTCTTC
TRBJ1-1 TRBD1 TRBV11-3 - CASSIRSGQGSSEAFF TGTGCCAGCAGTATAAGGTCGGGACAGGGATCCTCCGAAGCTTTCTTT
TRBJ2-4 TRBD2 TRBV6-2/TRBV6-3 - CASSRSGGANRIQYF TGTGCCAGCAGCAGAAGCGGGGGGGCCAATCGCATTCAGTACTTC
TRBJ2-1 TRBD2 TRBV7-3 - CASSLSGGALNEQFF TGTGCCAGCAGCCTGAGCGGGGGGGCTTTAAATGAGCAGTTCTTC
TRBJ2-5 - TRBV30 - CAWRSEETQYF TGTGCCTGGAGAAGTGAGGAGACCCAGTACTTC
TRBJ1-5 - TRBV6-5 - CASRGPGGNQPQHF TGTGCCAGCAGGGGCCCGGGGGGGAATCAGCCCCAGCATTTT
TRBJ2-2 TRBD2 TRBV2 - CASSGLAGGLGPGELFF TGTGCCAGCAGTGGGCTAGCGGGGGGGCTAGGACCCGGGGAGCTGTTTTTT
TRBJ1-4 TRBD1 TRBV28 - CASSPGTGVYEKLFF TGTGCCAGCAGTCCCGGGACAGGCGTTTATGAAAAACTGTTTTTT
TRBJ2-2 TRBD2 TRBV28 - CASSLGGANTGELFF TGTGCCAGCAGTTTAGGGGGGGCGAACACCGGGGAGCTGTTTTTT
TRBJ1-1 - TRBV14 - CASSQGLTEAFF TGTGCCAGCAGCCAAGGACTCACTGAAGCTTTCTTT
TRBJ2-3 TRBD1 TRBV11-2 - CASSFRQGAVTDTQYF TGTGCCAGCAGCTTCAGACAGGGGGCAGTCACAGATACGCAGTATTTT
TRBJ1-2 - TRBV7-2 - CASSYTWRANYGYTF TGTGCCAGCAGCTATACCTGGAGAGCTAACTATGGCTACACCTTC
TRBJ1-6 TRBD1 TRBV5-1 few CASSTETGSSYNSPLHF TGCGCCAGCAGCACGGAGACAGGGTCCTCCTATAATTCACCCCTCCACTTT
TRBJ1-6 - TRBV15 - CATSRRSRGDNSPLHF TGTGCCACCAGCAGACGATCACGGGGGGATAATTCACCCCTCCACTTT
TRBJ1-2 TRBD1 TRBV27 - CASSGTGGDDGYTF TGTGCCAGCAGTGGGACAGGGGGCGATGATGGCTACACCTTC
TRBJ1-2 - TRBV30 - CAWSVLSNYGYTF TGTGCCTGGAGTGTTTTATCTAACTATGGCTACACCTTC
TRBJ2-7 - TRBV19 - CASSSTGAYEQYF TGTGCCAGTAGTTCCACCGGGGCCTACGAGCAGTACTTC
TRBJ1-1 - TRBV4-3 few CASSRGVRTEAFF TGCGCCAGCAGCCGGGGGGTCCGCACTGAAGCTTTCTTT
TRBJ1-3 TRBD1 TRBV10-3 once CAISEVGQGTGNTIYF TGTGCCATCAGTGAGGTGGGACAGGGGACTGGAAACACCATATATTTT
TRBJ2-1 - TRBV4-1 - CASSQNSFSYNEQFF TGCGCCAGCAGCCAGAACAGCTTTTCCTACAATGAGCAGTTCTTC
TRBJ1-2 - TRBV3-1/TRBV3-2 - CASSQEGASYGYTF TGTGCCAGCAGCCAAGAAGGAGCCTCCTATGGCTACACCTTC
TRBJ1-3 - TRBV5-1 few CASSTTGAPGNTIYF TGCGCCAGCAGCACGACAGGAGCCCCTGGAAACACCATATATTTT
TRBJ1-4 TRBD1 TRBV9 - CASSATGTANEKLFF TGTGCCAGCAGCGCAACCGGGACAGCGAATGAAAAACTGTTTTTT
TRBJ1-1 - TRBV6-1 few CASSELGGPNTEAFF TGTGCCAGCAGTGAATTGGGGGGTCCGAACACTGAAGCTTTCTTT
TRBJ2-1 TRBD2 TRBV5-1 once CASNLAGGSYNEQFF TGCGCCAGTAACCTGGCGGGGGGGAGCTACAATGAGCAGTTCTTC
TRBJ2-3 - TRBV5-1 - CASSSLSRGSDTQYF TGCGCCAGCAGCTCCCTAAGTAGGGGGTCAGATACGCAGTATTTT
TRBJ2-7 - TRBV6-5 - CASTPPSVEQYF TGTGCCAGCACCCCCCCCTCTGTCGAGCAGTACTTC